Below are 30 T cell receptor beta chains sequenced from a single sample in a study of T cells after yellow fever vaccination. Each CDR3 protein is one row after TCRdb ran MiXCR on the 5' RACE reads. Seen here are a few hundred thousand distinct CDR3 sequences, approximately 8% observed once, and the top ten hold approximately 3.5%. This specimen consisted of CD4+ T cells sorted from PBMCs, obtained 5 days after the yellow fever booster vaccination. These receptors were obtained from a man between 18 and 35 years old who received the YFV17D yellow fever vaccine.

This chain connects TRBV20-1 to TRBJ1-5, with D hard to call. V gave up 1 base and J gave up 4 bases, with 11 bases separating them. From germline, CDR1 is DFQATT and CDR2 SNEGSKA (reference sequence). The length of the CDR3 is 14 residues. CDR3 residues: CSARVQQRNQPQHF. CDR3 nucleotides: TGCAGTGCTAGAGTTCAACAGCGAAATCAGCCCCAGCATTTT.

This clonotype was seen more than once but under ten times. The genes are TRBV7-9 and TRBJ1-2; 8 positions match TRBD1. Trimming cost V 3 bases and J 0 bases; bases outside gene matches: 3. Germline CDR1 reads SEHNR; CDR2 reads FQNEAQ (reference sequence). The length of the CDR3 is 15 residues. The CDR3 here is CASSLGQEANYGYTF. The CDR3 nucleotides read TGTGCCAGCAGCTTGGGACAGGAGGCTAACTATGGCTACACCTTC.

The chain employs TRBV18 and TRBJ1-3; 7 positions match TRBD1. V lost 0 bases to trimming and J lost 2 bases; unmatched junction nucleotides: 4. Germline V gene lookup returns CDR1 KGHSH and CDR2 LQKENI. This CDR3 is built from 16 residues. The CDR3 DNA sequence: TGTGCCAGCTCACCACCAAAGGGGGCGGCTGGAAACACCATATATTTT. Its translation: CASSPPKGAAGNTIYF. The entire variable domain, with the rest obtained from reference TRBV18 and TRBJ1-3, is as follows: NAGVMQNPRHLVRRRGQEARLRCSPMKGHSHVYWYRQLPEEGLKFMVYLQKENIIDESGMPKERFSAEFPKEGPSILRIQQVVRGDSAAYFCASSPPKGAAGNTIYFGEGSWLTVV.

This clonotype was seen only a few times. The V call is TRBV6-5, the J call TRBJ2-2; 10 nucleotides line up with TRBD2. From germline, CDR1 is MNHEY and CDR2 SVGAGI. The CDR3 runs to 16 residues. J gave up 5 bases and V 7 bases, and 10 bases lay outside the gene matches. The CDR3 is CASTRFGTSVTGELFF. CDR3 coding DNA: TGTGCCAGCACAAGGTTTGGGACTAGCGTGACCGGGGAGCTGTTTTTT.

The chain links TRBV10-3 to TRBJ2-7; a weak D match, TRBD1 (5 bases). Germline assignment: CDR1 ENHRY and CDR2 SYGVKD. V was cut by 7 bases and J by 6 bases, with 10 bases left in between. This CDR3 comprises 11 residues. CDR3 sequence reads: CAIKRTTEQYF. DNA for the CDR3: TGTGCCATCAAGAGGACAACCGAGCAGTACTTC.

In this sample, this clonotype turned up a few times. The chain carries TRBV20-1 and TRBJ2-3, with D tentatively TRBD1 or TRBD2 (6 bases each). The germline V gene has CDR1 DFQATT and CDR2 SNEGSKA (reference sequence). The CDR3 loop spans 14 amino acids. V lost 3 bases and J lost 0, with 10 bases in between. CDR3 in DNA: TGCAGTGCTAGTGCCGGGGGCAGCACAGATACGCAGTATTTT. This gives the protein CSASAGGSTDTQYF.

This clonotype was observed a handful of times. The gene calls are TRBV20-1 and TRBJ2-2; tentative D call: TRBD1 (7 bases). From germline, CDR1 is DFQATT and CDR2 SNEGSKA (reference sequence). The CDR3 length is 14 residues. V was shortened by 6 bases and J by 3 bases, with 14 bases between the two germline ends. CDR3 protein: CSAPGGLHTGELFF. CDR3 sequence (DNA): TGCAGTGCCCCAGGGGGACTGCACACCGGGGAGCTGTTTTTT.

The table lists this clonotype with a few counts. V is TRBV4-1 and J is TRBJ2-1; 7 bases match TRBD1. This CDR3 has 17 residues. Unmatched junction bases numbered 17, after V lost 4 bases and J lost 8 bases. The germline V gene encodes CDR1 MGHRA and CDR2 YSYEKL. CDR3 protein: CASSPKGTEDRNHEQFF. The CDR3 bases are TGCGCCAGCAGCCCCAAAGGGACAGAGGATCGGAACCATGAGCAGTTCTTC.

The rearrangement joins TRBV6-5 to TRBJ2-2, with D perhaps being TRBD1 or TRBD2 (6 bases each). The CDR3 covers 16 residues. Germline values: CDR1 MNHEY, CDR2 SVGAGI. V was clipped by 6 bases and J by 4 bases, with 18 bases between them. In DNA, the CDR3 is TGTGCCAGCAGCCCAGCCGGGGGCGCAGTCACCGGGGAGCTGTTTTTT. Protein product: CASSPAGGAVTGELFF.

V is TRBV5-1 and J is TRBJ1-1; 9 nucleotides agree with TRBD1. The CDR3 covers 14 residues. Germline V gene sequence: CDR1 SGHRS, CDR2 YFSETQ. The V and J ends lost 4 bases and 6 bases, in that order; junction bases with no gene match: 7. Here the CDR3 reads CASSAQGAIAEAFF. The CDR3 DNA reads as TGCGCCAGCAGCGCACAGGGGGCGATAGCTGAAGCTTTCTTT. The variable domain in full, completed from reference TRBV5-1 and TRBJ1-1, reads KAGVTQTPRYLIKTRGQQVTLSCSPISGHRSVSWYQQTPGQGLQFLFEYFSETQRNKGNFPGRFSGRQFSNSRSEMNVSTLELGDSALYLCASSAQGAIAEAFFGQGTRLTVV.

The chain combines TRBV24-1 with TRBJ1-5, with D uncertain. Deletions cut 4 bases from V and 7 bases from J, with 13 bases between. Germline V gives CDR1 KGHDR, CDR2 SFDVKD. The CDR3 has 14 amino acids. DNA for the CDR3: TGTGCCACCAGTGACCCGAAGGAGGAACAGCCCCAGCATTTT. Translated: CATSDPKEEQPQHF.

This clonotype was found a few times. This chain uses TRBV18 with TRBJ2-1; 7 bases map to TRBD1. With V trimmed by 6 bases and J by 8 bases, 4 bases remained unmatched. The CDR3 contains 12 residues. Germline CDR1 is KGHSH and CDR2 is LQKENI. The CDR3: CASSPDRDEQFF. CDR3 DNA sequence: TGTGCCAGCTCGCCAGACAGGGATGAGCAGTTCTTC. The full variable domain, rest sourced from reference TRBV18 and TRBJ2-1, is NAGVMQNPRHLVRRRGQEARLRCSPMKGHSHVYWYRQLPEEGLKFMVYLQKENIIDESGMPKERFSAEFPKEGPSILRIQQVVRGDSAAYFCASSPDRDEQFFGPGTRLTVL.

The table lists this clonotype with many counts. This sequence joins TRBV18 and TRBJ1-1; weak D call: TRBD1 (6 bases). CDR1 and CDR2 (germline): KGHSH, LQKENI. This CDR3 region has 13 residues. Trimming cost V 3 bases and J 11 bases, with 16 bases left between them. CDR3 residues: CASSPSDSRGAFF. The CDR3 bases are TGTGCCAGCTCACCCTCGGACAGCCGAGGGGCTTTCTTT.

Ten or more counts support this clonotype. The rearrangement uses TRBV29-1 and TRBJ1-2; D is undetermined. V gave up 3 bases and J gave up 6 bases, with 2 bases separating them. Germline V gives CDR1 SQVTM, CDR2 ANQGSEA. CDR3 length: 9 amino acids. In nucleotides, the CDR3 is TGCAGCGTTGACGATGGCTACACCTTC. Translating it yields CSVDDGYTF.

This clonotype has just a few counts. The chain joins TRBV7-9 to TRBJ1-2; D gene unclear. Germline V lookup: CDR1 SEHNR, CDR2 FQNEAQ (reference sequence). Trimming took off 6 bases at V and 8 bases at J, with 13 bases between the two ends. The CDR3 runs to 12 residues. For the CDR3, the DNA is TGTGCCAGCAGTCCAAGGGAGATGGGCTACACCTTC. It is translated as CASSPREMGYTF.

This clonotype was found many times. This rearrangement joins TRBV24-1 to TRBJ2-1; 7 bases agree with TRBD1. The germline V gene encodes CDR1 KGHDR and CDR2 SFDVKD. The CDR3 has 12 amino acids. Trimming cost V 4 bases and J 12 bases; bases outside gene matches: 5. The CDR3 DNA is TGTGCCACCAGTGAGTGGGACAGTCGGCAGTTCTTC. Translation gives CATSEWDSRQFF.

The chain has TRBV2 and TRBJ2-5; 9 positions agree with TRBD2. The CDR3 length is 15 residues. The V gene end was trimmed by 6 bases and the J gene end by 1 base; junction bases not matched to a gene: 6. Germline-derived CDR1 and CDR2 are SNHLY and FYNNEI. The CDR3 spells CASRILAGFQETQYF. As DNA, the CDR3 is TGTGCCAGCAGGATACTAGCGGGTTTCCAAGAGACCCAGTACTTC. The complete variable domain, with remaining parts taken from reference TRBV2 and TRBJ2-5, reads EPEVTQTPSHQVTQMGQEVILRCVPISNHLYFYWYRQILGQKVEFLVSFYNNEISEKSEIFDDQFSVERPDGSNFTLKIRSTKLEDSAMYFCASRILAGFQETQYFGPGTRLLVL.

V and J are TRBV7-2 and TRBJ2-7; perhaps D is TRBD1 or TRBD2 (5 bases each). V was cut by 1 base and J by 1 base, with 14 bases left in between. Germline loops: CDR1 SGHTA, CDR2 FQGNSA. The CDR3 consists of 16 residues. CDR3 sequence reads: CASSLGPGRTSYEQYV. As DNA, the CDR3 is TGTGCCAGCAGCTTAGGGCCGGGACGGACTTCCTACGAGCAGTACGTC.

The chain is built from TRBV7-7 and TRBJ2-2; 7 nucleotides agree with TRBD2. This CDR3 contains 14 residues. Germline CDR1 SSHAT, CDR2 FNYEAQ (reference sequence). CDR3 in amino acids: CASGSLGYTGELFF. As DNA, the CDR3 is TGTGCTAGCGGGTCGTTAGGTTACACCGGGGAGCTGTTTTTT. Using reference TRBV7-7 and TRBJ2-2 for the parts outside the CDR3, the full variable domain is GAGVSQSPRYKVTKRGQDVTLRCDPISSHATLYWYQQALGQGPEFLTYFNYEAQPDKSGLPSDRFSAERPEGSISTLTIQRTEQRDSAMYRCASGSLGYTGELFFGEGSRLTVL.

For the CDR3, the DNA is TGTGCCAGCAGCTTAGTTGCCGGGCCTGCTGGCTACACCTTC. Protein sequence: CASSLVAGPAGYTF. The chain uses TRBV7-2 and TRBJ1-2; D uncertain. V lost 1 base and J 7 bases, leaving 13 bases between the germline ends. CDR1 is SGHTA and CDR2 is FQGNSA in the germline V gene. The CDR3 is 14 residues long.

The V call is TRBV15, the J call TRBJ2-4; D is possibly TRBD2 (5 bases). Between the trimmed V and J ends, which lost 0 bases and 1 base, there was a span of 10 bases. The CDR3 spans 16 residues. Germline lookup yields CDR1 LNHNV and CDR2 YYDKDF (reference sequence). This CDR3 is CATSRDNPGAKNIQYF. CDR3 nucleotides: TGTGCCACCAGCAGAGATAACCCGGGGGCCAAAAACATTCAGTACTTC.

There are a few counts of this clonotype. The chain combines TRBV5-1 with TRBJ2-5, with 7 bases fitting TRBD2. With 5 bases clipped from V and 5 bases from J, the junction kept 12 bases outside the gene matches. Germline V lookup: CDR1 SGHRS, CDR2 YFSETQ. The CDR3 has 15 residues. In DNA, the CDR3 is TGCGCCAGCAGTGACCCTAGCGGCCTAGCTGAGACCCAGTACTTC. This translates into CASSDPSGLAETQYF.

The chain combines TRBV5-1 with TRBJ1-4, with 7 bases aligning to TRBD1. The trim removed 4 bases at V and 0 bases at J, leaving 6 bases unmatched. This CDR3 comprises 16 residues. Per the germline V gene, CDR1 is SGHRS and CDR2 is YFSETQ. CDR3 DNA sequence: TGCGCCAGCAGCATGACAGGGATTGCAACTAATGAAAAACTGTTTTTT. Residues: CASSMTGIATNEKLFF.

This clonotype was picked up many times. The chain combines TRBV7-2 with TRBJ2-2; perhaps TRBD1 as D (5 bases). The CDR3 totals 15 residues. Germline CDR1 and CDR2: SGHTA and FQGNSA. Trimming left V 0 bases short and J 4 bases short, with 9 bases between. The CDR3: CASSLAHRTTGELFF. The CDR3 region has the DNA TGTGCCAGCAGCTTAGCGCACAGGACCACCGGGGAGCTGTTTTTT.

This clonotype was counted ten times or more. The chain has TRBV5-1 and TRBJ1-1; D unclear. Germline CDR1 SGHRS, CDR2 YFSETQ. Trimming removed 6 bases at V and 1 base at J, with 10 bases between. The CDR3 extends over 13 amino acids. CDR3 loop: CASTETANTEAFF. DNA for the CDR3: TGCGCCAGCACCGAAACAGCGAACACTGAAGCTTTCTTT.

The chain couples TRBV5-1 to TRBJ2-6; the match to TRBD1 covers 11 bases. Germline V CDR1 and CDR2: SGHRS, YFSETQ. The CDR3 consists of 17 residues. Trimming cost V 5 bases and J 1 base; bases outside gene matches: 5. CDR3 amino acids: CASSRTGGVSGANVLTF. The CDR3 nucleotides are TGCGCCAGCAGTAGGACAGGGGGCGTTTCTGGGGCCAACGTCCTGACTTTC.

In this sample, this clonotype is medium-sized. This chain connects TRBV5-8 to TRBJ1-2; possible D gene TRBD1, 5 bases. The CDR3 sequence is 13 residues long. The germline CDR1 and CDR2 sequences are SGHTS and YDEGEE. V was pared by 1 base and J by 8 bases, with 12 bases between. CDR3 residues: CASSLYAGPGYTF. CDR3 DNA sequence: TGTGCCAGCAGCTTGTACGCAGGGCCAGGCTACACCTTC. The entire variable domain, with the rest obtained from reference TRBV5-8 and TRBJ1-2, is as follows: EAGVTQSPTHLIKTRGQQATLRCSPISGHTSVYWYQQALGLGLQFLLWYDEGEERNRGNFPPRFSGRQFPNYSSELNVNALELEDSALYLCASSLYAGPGYTFGSGTRLTVV.

This chain uses TRBV25-1 with TRBJ1-1; D is possibly TRBD1 (5 bases). The germline V gene has CDR1 MGHDK and CDR2 SYGVNS. The length of the CDR3 is 13 residues. The V end lost 6 bases, the J end lost 0 bases, and 8 bases lay between the germline ends. The CDR3 loop is CASRGVMNTEAFF. The DNA of the CDR3 is TGTGCCAGCAGGGGGGTTATGAACACTGAAGCTTTCTTT.

The chain carries TRBV15 and TRBJ2-1, with 12 nucleotides matching TRBD2. The germline gives CDR1 LNHNV, CDR2 YYDKDF (reference sequence). This CDR3 is built from 14 residues. J gave up 8 bases and V 6 bases, and 5 bases lay outside the gene matches. This chain's CDR3 is CATRRTSGAHEQFF. For the CDR3, the DNA is TGTGCCACCAGACGGACTAGCGGGGCCCATGAGCAGTTCTTC.

This clonotype has at least ten counts. The genes are TRBV6-5 and TRBJ1-2; weak D call: TRBD1 (5 bases). V dropped 5 bases and J dropped 4 bases, with 17 bases sitting between them. The CDR3 totals 15 residues. Germline V CDR1 and CDR2: MNHEY, SVGAGI. The CDR3 protein is CASSSQGTGSYGYTF. CDR3 sequence (DNA): TGTGCCAGCAGTAGTCAGGGTACGGGCAGCTATGGCTACACCTTC.